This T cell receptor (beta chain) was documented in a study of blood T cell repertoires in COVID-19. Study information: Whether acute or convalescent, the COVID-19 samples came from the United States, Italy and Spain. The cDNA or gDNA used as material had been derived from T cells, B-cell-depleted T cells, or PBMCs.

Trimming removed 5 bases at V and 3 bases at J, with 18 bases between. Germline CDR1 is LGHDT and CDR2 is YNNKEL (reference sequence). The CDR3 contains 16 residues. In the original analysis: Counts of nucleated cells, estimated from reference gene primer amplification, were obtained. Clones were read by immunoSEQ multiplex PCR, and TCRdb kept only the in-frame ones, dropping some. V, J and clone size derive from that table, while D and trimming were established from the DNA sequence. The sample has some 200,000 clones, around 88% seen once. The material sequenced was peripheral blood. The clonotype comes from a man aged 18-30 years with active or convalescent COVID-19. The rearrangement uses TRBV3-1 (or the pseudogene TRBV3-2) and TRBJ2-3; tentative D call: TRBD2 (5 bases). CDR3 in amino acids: CASSYPGERGTDTQYF. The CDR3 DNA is TGTGCCAGCAGCTACCCTGGGGAGAGAGGTACAGATACGCAGTATTTT.